The 13 T cell receptor beta chains in this list originate from one sample, sequenced in a study of cytomegalovirus exposure and HLA in healthy donors (dated 2017 in TCRdb). Libraries were prepared through the immunoSEQ multiplex PCR assay. What TCRdb holds here is the immuneACCESS table cut down to in-frame rearrangements. Part of the clones is not present; checked against another copy, under half of the missing clones reflect an unresolved V gene, and the others are unexplained. The sample includes 95,000 to 150,000 clones, with 80% to 90% observed a single time. Under 2% of the sample lies in the top ten. The sample taken for sequencing was PBMCs. Receptors were obtained from a woman younger than 30 in good health and CMV-seronegative.

This sequence joins TRBV10-3 and TRBJ1-2, with D possibly matching TRBD1 (6 bases). Germline-derived CDR1 and CDR2 are ENHRY and SYGVKD. The CDR3 is 14 residues long. V shed 10 bases and J shed 7 bases, with 22 bases lying between them. The CDR3 bases are TGTGCCACCCACCCCGACGTGGTAGGGGGTGGCTACACCTTC. Its translation: CATHPDVVGGGYTF.

This chain joins TRBV6-5 and TRBJ1-3; 7 nucleotides align to TRBD1. In germline, CDR1 is MNHEY, CDR2 SVGAGI. This CDR3 spans 14 amino acids. V was clipped by 7 bases and J by 3 bases; unmatched bases: 6. DNA of the CDR3: TGTGCCAGCAATAAACAGGGGATTGGAAACACCATATATTTT. It is translated as CASNKQGIGNTIYF.

As DNA, the CDR3 is TGTGCCAGCAGTTTAATAACAGGGGTAAACACCATATATTTT. As protein: CASSLITGVNTIYF. The V and J genes are TRBV28 and TRBJ1-3; 7 bases fit TRBD1. The CDR3 contains 14 residues. CDR1 and CDR2 (germline): MDHEN, SYDVKM. With 2 bases clipped from V and 6 bases from J, the junction kept 4 bases outside the gene matches.

This clone has only one observation. The chain joins TRBV27 to TRBJ2-1; 8 bases map to TRBD2. Germline V gene data show CDR1 as MNHEY and CDR2 as SMNVEV (reference sequence). V gave up 3 bases and J gave up 3 bases; unmatched junction bases: 7. CDR3 size: 16 residues. The CDR3 sequence: CASSFGAGGYYNEQFF. DNA for the CDR3: TGTGCCAGCAGTTTCGGGGCGGGGGGATACTACAATGAGCAGTTCTTC.

The chain uses TRBV5-6 and TRBJ2-7, with TRBD2 matching over 8 bases. Losses at the gene ends were 2 bases for V and 2 bases for J; bases not matched to a gene: 12. The CDR3 sequence is 17 residues long. In germline, CDR1 is SGHDT, CDR2 YYEEEE. In nucleotides, the CDR3 is TGTGCCAGCAGCTTCCCCGGGGGGGGGATCGTCCCCTACGAGCAGTACTTC. This sequence encodes CASSFPGGGIVPYEQYF.

The chain joins TRBV30 to TRBJ2-5; 7 positions agree with TRBD2. CDR1 is GTSNPN, CDR2 SVGIG, per germline (reference sequence). V trimming: 3 bases; J trimming: 5 bases; junction bases outside the gene matches: 9. CDR3 length: 14 residues. Here the CDR3 reads CAWSYWGGLETQYF. DNA of the CDR3: TGTGCCTGGAGCTACTGGGGGGGGTTGGAGACCCAGTACTTC.

This clone was seen more than once but under ten times. The chain links TRBV2 to TRBJ1-2, with a possible D match to TRBD1 (6 bases). The germline gives CDR1 SNHLY, CDR2 FYNNEI. This CDR3 comprises 13 residues. V lost 7 bases, J lost 7 bases, and 16 bases lay in between. The CDR3, as DNA: TGTGCCAGCATGCTCAGGGGAGTTGGTGGCTACACCTTC. Amino acids: CASMLRGVGGYTF. The complete variable domain, with remaining parts taken from reference TRBV2 and TRBJ1-2, reads EPEVTQTPSHQVTQMGQEVILRCVPISNHLYFYWYRQILGQKVEFLVSFYNNEISEKSEIFDDQFSVERPDGSNFTLKIRSTKLEDSAMYFCASMLRGVGGYTFGSGTRLTVV.

The genes are TRBV28 and TRBJ2-5; unclear D gene. The V end was cut by 6 bases, the J end by 5 bases, with 10 bases between. The CDR3 is 12 residues long. The germline V gene has CDR1 MDHEN and CDR2 SYDVKM. CDR3 residues: CASSLPTETQYF. Written as DNA, the CDR3 is TGTGCCAGCAGCCTACCAACTGAGACCCAGTACTTC.

V and J are TRBV19 and TRBJ2-6; D may be TRBD1 (5 bases). CDR3 length equals 15 residues. Germline V gene data show CDR1 as LNHDA and CDR2 as SQIVND (reference sequence). Trimming removed 6 bases from V and 0 bases from J, with 9 bases in between. CDR3 amino acids: CASRKDNSGANVLTF. The CDR3 DNA follows: TGTGCCAGTAGAAAGGACAACTCTGGGGCCAACGTCCTGACTTTC.

V is TRBV5-6 and J is TRBJ1-1; 8 nucleotides align to TRBD1. J lost 5 bases, V lost 1 base, and 7 bases had no gene match. The CDR3 covers 15 residues. CDR1 is SGHDT, CDR2 YYEEEE, per germline. CDR3 amino acids: CASSLWHRGRTEAFF. The CDR3 bases are TGTGCCAGCAGCTTGTGGCACAGGGGGAGGACTGAAGCTTTCTTT. Complete variable domain (other parts from reference TRBV5-6 and TRBJ1-1): DAGVTQSPTHLIKTRGQQVTLRCSPKSGHDTVSWYQQALGQGPQFIFQYYEEEERQRGNFPDRFSGHQFPNYSSELNVNALLLGDSALYLCASSLWHRGRTEAFFGQGTRLTVV.

Comments on this clone: The germline gene is not matched at one end of the junction; a read error may be the cause. This sequence joins TRBV5-1 and TRBJ2-5, with a weak D call TRBD2 (5 bases). This CDR3 region has 11 residues. CDR1 and CDR2 (germline): SGHRS, YFSETQ. CDR3 amino acids: CASRAEESQYF. CDR3 bases: TGCGCCAGCAGAGCGGAAGAGTCCCAGTACTTC.

This sequence joins TRBV7-8 and TRBJ2-7; 10 bases fit TRBD2. CDR1 is SGHVS and CDR2 is FQNEAQ in the germline V gene. There are 15 residues in the CDR3. J gave up 2 bases and V 5 bases, and 6 bases lay outside the gene matches. The CDR3 loop reads CASSLGLADTYEQYF. The CDR3 nucleotides are TGTGCCAGCAGCCTCGGACTAGCGGATACCTACGAGCAGTACTTC.

This chain uses TRBV28 with TRBJ1-1; 8 nucleotides match TRBD1. Germline values: CDR1 MDHEN, CDR2 SYDVKM. The CDR3 has 13 residues. The V and J ends lost 6 bases and 6 bases, in that order; junction bases with no gene match: 6. The CDR3, as DNA: TGTGCCAGCAGCCTCGGGACAGGACCTGAAGCTTTCTTT. Translated: CASSLGTGPEAFF.